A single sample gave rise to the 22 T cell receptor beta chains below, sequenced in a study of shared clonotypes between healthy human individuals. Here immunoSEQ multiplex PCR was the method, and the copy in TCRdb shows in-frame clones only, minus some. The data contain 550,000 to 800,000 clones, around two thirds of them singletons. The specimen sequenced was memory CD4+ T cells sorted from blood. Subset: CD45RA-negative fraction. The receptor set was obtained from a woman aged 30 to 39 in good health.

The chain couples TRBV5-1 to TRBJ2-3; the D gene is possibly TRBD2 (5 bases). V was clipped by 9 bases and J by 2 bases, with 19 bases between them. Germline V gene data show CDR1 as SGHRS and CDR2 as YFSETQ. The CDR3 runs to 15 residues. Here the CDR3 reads CATRPGNQITDTQYF. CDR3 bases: TGCGCCACCCGGCCGGGGAACCAAATCACAGATACGCAGTATTTT. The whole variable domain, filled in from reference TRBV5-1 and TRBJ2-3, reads KAGVTQTPRYLIKTRGQQVTLSCSPISGHRSVSWYQQTPGQGLQFLFEYFSETQRNKGNFPGRFSGRQFSNSRSEMNVSTLELGDSALYLCATRPGNQITDTQYFGPGTRLTVL.

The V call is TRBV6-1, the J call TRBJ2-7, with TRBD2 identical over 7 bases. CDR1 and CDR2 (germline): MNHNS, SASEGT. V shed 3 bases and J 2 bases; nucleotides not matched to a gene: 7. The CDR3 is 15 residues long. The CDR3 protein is CASSDPPGGTYEQYF. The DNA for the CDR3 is TGTGCCAGCAGTGACCCGCCGGGGGGAACCTACGAGCAGTACTTC.

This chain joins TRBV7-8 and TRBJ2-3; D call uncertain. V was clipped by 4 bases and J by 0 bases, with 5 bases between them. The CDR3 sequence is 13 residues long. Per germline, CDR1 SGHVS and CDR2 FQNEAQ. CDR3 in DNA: TGTGCCAGCAGCTCCGTTAGCACAGATACGCAGTATTTT. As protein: CASSSVSTDTQYF.

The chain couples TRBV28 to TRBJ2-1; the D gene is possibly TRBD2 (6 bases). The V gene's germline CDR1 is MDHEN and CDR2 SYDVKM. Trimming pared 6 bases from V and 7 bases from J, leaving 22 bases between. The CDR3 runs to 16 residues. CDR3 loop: CASRGALAGSFNEQFF. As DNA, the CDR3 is TGTGCCAGCAGGGGAGCGCTTGCGGGATCCTTTAATGAGCAGTTCTTC. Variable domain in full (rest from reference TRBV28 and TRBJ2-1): DVKVTQSSRYLVKRTGEKVFLECVQDMDHENMFWYRQDPGLGLRLIYFSYDVKMKEKGDIPEGYSVSREKKERFSLILESASTNQTSMYLCASRGALAGSFNEQFFGPGTRLTVL.

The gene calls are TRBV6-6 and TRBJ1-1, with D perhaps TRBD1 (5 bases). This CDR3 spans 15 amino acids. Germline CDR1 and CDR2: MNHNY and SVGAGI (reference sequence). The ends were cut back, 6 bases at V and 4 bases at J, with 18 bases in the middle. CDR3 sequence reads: CASSEGGVGATEAFF. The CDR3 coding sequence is TGTGCCAGCAGCGAGGGCGGTGTTGGGGCCACTGAAGCTTTCTTT.

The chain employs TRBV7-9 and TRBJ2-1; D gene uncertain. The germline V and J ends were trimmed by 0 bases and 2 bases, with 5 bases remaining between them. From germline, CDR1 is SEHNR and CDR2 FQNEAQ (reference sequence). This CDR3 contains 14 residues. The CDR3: CASSLAVTYNEQFF. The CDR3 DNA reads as TGTGCCAGCAGCTTAGCGGTTACCTACAATGAGCAGTTCTTC. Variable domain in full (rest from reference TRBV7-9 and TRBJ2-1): DTGVSQNPRHKITKRGQNVTFRCDPISEHNRLYWYRQTLGQGPEFLTYFQNEAQLEKSRLLSDRFSAERPKGSFSTLEIQRTEQGDSAMYLCASSLAVTYNEQFFGPGTRLTVL.

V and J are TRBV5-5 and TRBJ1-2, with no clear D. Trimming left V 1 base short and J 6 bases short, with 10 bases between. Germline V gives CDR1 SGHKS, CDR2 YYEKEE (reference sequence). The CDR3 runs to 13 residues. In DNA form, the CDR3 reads TGTGCCAGCAGCTTGTCATTAGAGGATGGCTACACCTTC. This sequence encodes CASSLSLEDGYTF.

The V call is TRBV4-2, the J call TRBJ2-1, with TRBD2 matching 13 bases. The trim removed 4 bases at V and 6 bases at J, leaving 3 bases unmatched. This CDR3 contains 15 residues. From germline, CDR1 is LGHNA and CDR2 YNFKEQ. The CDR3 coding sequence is TGTGCCAGCAGCCCAAGACTAGCGGGAGGCAATGAGCAGTTCTTC. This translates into CASSPRLAGGNEQFF.

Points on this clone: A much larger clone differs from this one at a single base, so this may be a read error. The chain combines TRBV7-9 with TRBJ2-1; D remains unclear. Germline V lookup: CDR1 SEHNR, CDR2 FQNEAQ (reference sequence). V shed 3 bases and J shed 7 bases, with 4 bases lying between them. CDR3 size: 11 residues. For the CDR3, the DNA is TGTGCCAGCAGCTTCTATAATGAGCAGTTCTTC. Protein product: CASSFYNEQFF.

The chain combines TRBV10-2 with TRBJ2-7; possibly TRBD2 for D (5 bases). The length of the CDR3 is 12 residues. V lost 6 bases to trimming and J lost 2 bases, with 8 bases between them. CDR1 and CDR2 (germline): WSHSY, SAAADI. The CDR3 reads CASRDLAYEQYF. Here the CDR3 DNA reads TGCGCCAGCAGGGACTTGGCCTACGAGCAGTACTTC.

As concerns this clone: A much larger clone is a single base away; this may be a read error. For the CDR3, the DNA is TGCAGTGCTAGGGAGGCCGGGGAGCTGTTTTTT. Translating it yields CSAREAGELFF. This chain uses TRBV20-1 with TRBJ2-2, with D perhaps TRBD2 (5 bases). This CDR3 contains 11 residues. The germline gives CDR1 DFQATT, CDR2 SNEGSKA (reference sequence). V was cut by 3 bases and J by 6 bases, with 5 bases left in between.

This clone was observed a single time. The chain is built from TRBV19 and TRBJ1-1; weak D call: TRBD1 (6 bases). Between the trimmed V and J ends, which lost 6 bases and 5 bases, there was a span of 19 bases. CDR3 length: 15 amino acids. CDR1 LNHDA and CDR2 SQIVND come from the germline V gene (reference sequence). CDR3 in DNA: TGTGCCAGTAGGAATTATGGGGGGGCGCATACTGAAGCTTTCTTT. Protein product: CASRNYGGAHTEAFF. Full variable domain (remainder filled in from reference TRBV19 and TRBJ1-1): DGGITQSPKYLFRKEGQNVTLSCEQNLNHDAMYWYRQDPGQGLRLIYYSQIVNDFQKGDIAEGYSVSREKKESFPLTVTSAQKNPTAFYLCASRNYGGAHTEAFFGQGTRLTVV.

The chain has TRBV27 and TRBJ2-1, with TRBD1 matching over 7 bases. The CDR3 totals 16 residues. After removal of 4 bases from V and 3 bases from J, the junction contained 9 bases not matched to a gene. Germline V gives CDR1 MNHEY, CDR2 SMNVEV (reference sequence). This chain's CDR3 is CASSSNRGSVYNEQFF. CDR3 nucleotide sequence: TGTGCCAGCAGTTCGAACAGGGGCTCGGTCTACAATGAGCAGTTCTTC.

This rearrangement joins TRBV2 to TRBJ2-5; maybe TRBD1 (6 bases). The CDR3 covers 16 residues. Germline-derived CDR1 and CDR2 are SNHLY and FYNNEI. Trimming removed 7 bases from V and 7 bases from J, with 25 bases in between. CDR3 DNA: TGTGCCAGCACCAACCCCCCCGACAGGAGGATAGGGACCCAGTACTTC. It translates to CASTNPPDRRIGTQYF.

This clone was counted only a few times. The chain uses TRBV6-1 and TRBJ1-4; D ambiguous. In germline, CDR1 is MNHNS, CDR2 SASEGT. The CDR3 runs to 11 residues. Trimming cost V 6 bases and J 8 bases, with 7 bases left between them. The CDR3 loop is CASRGREKLFF. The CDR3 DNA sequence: TGTGCCAGCAGGGGGAGGGAAAAACTGTTTTTT.

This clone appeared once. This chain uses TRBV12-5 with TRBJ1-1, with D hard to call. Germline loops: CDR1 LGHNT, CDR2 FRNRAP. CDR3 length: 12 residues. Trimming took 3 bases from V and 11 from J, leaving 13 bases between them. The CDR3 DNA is TGTGCTAGTGGTTTAGACAAGGCCGGCGCTTTCTTT. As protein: CASGLDKAGAFF.

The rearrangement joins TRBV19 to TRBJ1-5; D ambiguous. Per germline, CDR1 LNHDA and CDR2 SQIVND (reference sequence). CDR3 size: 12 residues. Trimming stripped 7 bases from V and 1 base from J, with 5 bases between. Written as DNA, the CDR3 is TGTGCCAGTACCGAGAGCAATCAGCCCCAGCATTTT. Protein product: CASTESNQPQHF.

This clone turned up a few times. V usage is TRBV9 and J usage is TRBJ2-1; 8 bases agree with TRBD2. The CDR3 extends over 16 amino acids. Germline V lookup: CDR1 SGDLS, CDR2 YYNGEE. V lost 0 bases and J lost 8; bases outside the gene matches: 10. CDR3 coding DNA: TGTGCCAGCAGCGTAGCTACGAGCGGGAGAGGCGATGAGCAGTTCTTC. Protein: CASSVATSGRGDEQFF.

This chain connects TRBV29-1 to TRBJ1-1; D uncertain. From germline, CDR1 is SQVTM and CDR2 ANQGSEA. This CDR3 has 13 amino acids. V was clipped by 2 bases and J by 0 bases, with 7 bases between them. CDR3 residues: CSVERGLNTEAFF. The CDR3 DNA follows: TGCAGCGTTGAAAGAGGCCTGAACACTGAAGCTTTCTTT.

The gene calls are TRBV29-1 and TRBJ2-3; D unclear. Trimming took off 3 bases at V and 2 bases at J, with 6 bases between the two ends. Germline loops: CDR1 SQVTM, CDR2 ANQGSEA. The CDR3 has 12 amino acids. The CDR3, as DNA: TGCAGCGTTGACCCACACACAGATACGCAGTATTTT. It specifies CSVDPHTDTQYF.

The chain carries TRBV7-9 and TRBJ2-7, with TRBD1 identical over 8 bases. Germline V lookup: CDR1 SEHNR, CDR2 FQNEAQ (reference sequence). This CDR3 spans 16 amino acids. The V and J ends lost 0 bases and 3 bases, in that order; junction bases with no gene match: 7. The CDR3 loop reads CASSLATGTGIYEQYF. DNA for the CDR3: TGTGCCAGCAGCTTAGCTACCGGGACAGGAATCTACGAGCAGTACTTC.

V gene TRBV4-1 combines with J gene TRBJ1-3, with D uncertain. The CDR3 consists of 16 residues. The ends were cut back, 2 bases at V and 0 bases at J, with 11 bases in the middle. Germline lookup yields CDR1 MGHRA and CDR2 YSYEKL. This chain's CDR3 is CASSQKVGISGNTIYF. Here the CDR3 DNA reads TGCGCCAGCAGCCAAAAAGTGGGGATCTCTGGAAACACCATATATTTT.